The sequence of this TCR beta chain was determined in a study of T cells after yellow fever vaccination. TCRdb recomputed calls from the 5' RACE reads with MiXCR, one row per CDR3 protein. The sample has 300,000 to 400,000 distinct CDR3 sequences, about 12% seen once. This clonotype was seen only a few times. This clonotype originated in a man between 18 and 35 years old who received the YFV17D yellow fever vaccine. The sequencing here drew on CD4+ T cells sorted from PBMCs, taken 15 days after the yellow fever booster vaccination.

The CDR3 DNA sequence: TGCAGCGTTAAGGAACAGGGGGATTCACCCCTCCACTTT. Amino acid sequence: CSVKEQGDSPLHF. The gene calls are TRBV29-1 and TRBJ1-6, with 8 nucleotides matching TRBD1. Germline loops: CDR1 SQVTM, CDR2 ANQGSEA. The CDR3 is made up of 13 amino acids. The junction had 5 bases not matched to a gene; V was cut back by 5 bases and J by 8 bases.